This TCR beta chain was identified during a study of T-cell reconstitution after alpha-beta-depleted transplantation in children. Germline CDR1 reads KGHSH; CDR2 reads LQKENI. CDR3 length: 15 amino acids. Trimming cost V 3 bases and J 4 bases; bases outside gene matches: 8. As regards this clonotype: Its antigen is unknown.

General observations from the study: Surviving recipient T cells and thymic progenitors underlay high day-60 TCRbeta diversity in some patients.

Unique molecular identifiers tagged the TCRbeta library. Each CDR3 protein gets one entry after TCRdb re-called the PCR reads with MiXCR. Among more than 400,000 distinct CDR3 sequences listed, roughly 44% were seen once. The rearrangement links TRBV18 to TRBJ1-2; 7 nucleotides line up with TRBD1. The sample consisted of PBMCs, taken before TCRalphabeta/CD19-depleted stem cell transplant. This TCR was recovered from a girl aged 2 to 10 with aplastic anemia, due to receive a stem cell transplant. This CDR3 reads CASSPEGGALYGYTF. CDR3 in DNA: TGTGCCAGCTCACCCGAAGGGGGCGCACTCTATGGCTACACCTTC.